The entry that follows covers one TCR beta chain sequence. Method: immunoSEQ multiplex PCR; TCRdb's copy keeps in-frame clones and lacks some. The sample carries about 68,000 clones, 95% to 98% recorded once. This sample stems from a study of technical replicates of blood from several donors. CDR1 and CDR2 from the germline V gene are SGHVS and FQNEAQ. This CDR3 spans 15 amino acids. The ends were cut back, 5 bases at V and 6 bases at J, with 20 bases in the middle. What was sequenced was T cells isolated from PBMCs. The chain combines TRBV7-8 with TRBJ2-7, with a weak D call TRBD1 (6 bases). This receptor was obtained from a human donor in good health. CDR3 residues: CASSPYRAQLGEQYF. As DNA, the CDR3 is TGTGCCAGCAGCCCCTACAGGGCTCAATTAGGCGAGCAGTACTTC. Drawing the rest from reference TRBV7-8 and TRBJ2-7, the complete variable domain is GAGVSQSPRYKVAKRGQDVALRCDPISGHVSLFWYQQALGQGPEFLTYFQNEAQLDKSGLPSDRFFAERPEGSVSTLKIQRTQQEDSAVYLCASSPYRAQLGEQYFGPGTRLTVT.